Below, 3 T cell receptor beta chains from the same sample are listed, as sequenced in a study of OX40 agonist ivuxolimab in advanced cancers. Sequencing used immunoSEQ multiplex PCR; TCRdb keeps in-frame clones, though not all of them. This sample has tens of thousands of clones, with around 87% found just once. Sample: CD4+ or CD8+ T cells sorted from blood, taken in a trial of the OX40 agonist ivuxolimab. These receptors were taken from an adult with an advanced solid tumor such as melanoma, head and neck, liver or kidney cancer.

The V call is TRBV19, the J call TRBJ2-3; D is unclear. V lost 7 bases to trimming and J lost 2 bases, with 13 bases between them. This CDR3 comprises 14 residues. Germline V gene sequence: CDR1 LNHDA, CDR2 SQIVND (reference sequence). As DNA, the CDR3 is TGTGCCAGTACCTCTCAGACGAACACAGATACGCAGTATTTT. Translated: CASTSQTNTDTQYF.

This chain connects TRBV5-1 to TRBJ1-1; TRBD1 might be the D (5 bases). The CDR3 spans 15 residues. CDR1 is SGHRS and CDR2 is YFSETQ in the germline V gene. V gave up 0 bases and J gave up 0 bases, with 9 bases separating them. CDR3 amino acids: CASSLVSGMNTEAFF. CDR3 DNA sequence: TGCGCCAGCAGCTTGGTCTCAGGGATGAACACTGAAGCTTTCTTT.

The chain employs TRBV12-2 and TRBJ1-1; the DNA was not compared with TRBD1, the D call given in the table. TRBV12-2 is described as a pseudogene. The CDR3 is made up of 16 amino acids. CDR3: CASRLGPRTTKAEAFF. In nucleotides, the CDR3 is TGTGCAAGTCGCTTAGGTCCTCGGACAACCAAGGCTGAAGCTTTCTTT.